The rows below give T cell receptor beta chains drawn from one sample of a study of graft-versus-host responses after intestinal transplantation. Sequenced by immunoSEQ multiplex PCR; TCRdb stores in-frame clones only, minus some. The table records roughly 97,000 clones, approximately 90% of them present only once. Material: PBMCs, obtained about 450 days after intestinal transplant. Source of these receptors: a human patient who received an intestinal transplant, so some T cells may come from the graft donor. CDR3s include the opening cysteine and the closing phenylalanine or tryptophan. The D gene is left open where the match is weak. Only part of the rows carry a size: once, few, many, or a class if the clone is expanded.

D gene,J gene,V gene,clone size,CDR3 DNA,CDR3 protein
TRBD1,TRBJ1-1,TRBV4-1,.,TGCGCCAGCAGCCAAGCACAGGGGCTGTGGGACACTGAAGCTTTCTTT,CASSQAQGLWDTEAFF
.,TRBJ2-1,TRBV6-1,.,TGTGCCAGCAGCAGAGCCCTCAGGGGTGGGTTCTTC,CASSRALRGGFF
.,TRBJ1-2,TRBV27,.,TGTGCCAGCAGTTTCAGGGGAGGGCCCTCTGGCTACACCTTC,CASSFRGGPSGYTF
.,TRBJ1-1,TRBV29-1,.,TGCAGCGTTGAGAGGACTGAAGCTTTCTTT,CSVERTEAFF
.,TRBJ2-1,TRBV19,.,TGTGCCAGTAGTATAGCACCCCTAGCCAGTGAGCAGTTCTTC,CASSIAPLASEQFF
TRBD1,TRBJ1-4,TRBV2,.,TGTGCCAGCAGTGACTGGGACAGGGATGAAAAACTGTTTTTT,CASSDWDRDEKLFF
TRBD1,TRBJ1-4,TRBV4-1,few,TGCGCCAGCAGCCCAACGGGACAGGGGTGGGAAAAACTGTTTTTT,CASSPTGQGWEKLFF
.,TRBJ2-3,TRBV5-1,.,TGCGCCAGCAGCTTGGAGACCTGGGATACGCAGTATTTT,CASSLETWDTQYF
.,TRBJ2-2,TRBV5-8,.,TGTGCCAGCAGCTTGGGCGGGAACACCGGGGAGCTGTTTTTT,CASSLGGNTGELFF
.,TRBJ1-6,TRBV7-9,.,TGTGCCAGCAGCTTAGGGCCGAGGATTACCTATAATTCACCCCTCCACTTT,CASSLGPRITYNSPLHF
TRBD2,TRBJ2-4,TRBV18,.,TGTGCCAGCTCACCAAAGCGGGGCGTCGTAGCCAAAAACATTCAGTACTTC,CASSPKRGVVAKNIQYF
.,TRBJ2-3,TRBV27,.,TGTGCCAGCAGTCCCGTTTTGCGGAAGGGAACAGATACGCAGTATTTT,CASSPVLRKGTDTQYF
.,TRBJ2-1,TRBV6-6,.,TGTGCCTCAAGTAATGAGCAGTTCTTC,CASSNEQFF
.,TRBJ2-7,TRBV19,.,TGTGCCAGTAGTATAGGCGGGAATTGGGGCTACGAGCAGTACTTC,CASSIGGNWGYEQYF
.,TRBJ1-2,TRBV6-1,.,TGTGCCAGCACAGAAATGCCCTATGGCTACACCTTC,CASTEMPYGYTF
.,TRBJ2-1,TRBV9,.,TGTGCCAGCAGCGTAGAAGGCAATGAGCAGTTCTTC,CASSVEGNEQFF
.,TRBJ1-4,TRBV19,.,TGTGCCAGTAGTAGGGGGACGGGGAATGAAAAACTGTTTTTT,CASSRGTGNEKLFF
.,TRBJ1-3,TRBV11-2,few,TGTGCCAGCAGCACCCTAAGGGGGGGTTTGGGGAACACCATATATTTT,CASSTLRGGLGNTIYF
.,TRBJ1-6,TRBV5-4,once,TGTGCCAGCAGCTTCGGGACGGTGAATTCACCCCTCCACTTT,CASSFGTVNSPLHF
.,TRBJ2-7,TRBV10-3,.,TGTGCCATCAGTGAGTCATGGGAGCAGTACTTC,CAISESWEQYF
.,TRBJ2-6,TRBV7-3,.,TGTGCCAGCAGCTTCCCGGGGGCCAACGTCCTGACTTTC,CASSFPGANVLTF
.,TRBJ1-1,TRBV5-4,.,TGTGCCAGCAGCACGAGTCTATTGGGGACTGAAGCTTTCTTT,CASSTSLLGTEAFF
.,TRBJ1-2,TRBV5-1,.,TGCGCCAGCAGCTTGGCCAAAGGGCCCTATGGCTACACCTTC,CASSLAKGPYGYTF
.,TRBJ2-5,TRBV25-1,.,TGTGCCAGCAGTGAACCCGGACAAGTTTCGGTGGGGCAGTACTTC,CASSEPGQVSVGQYF
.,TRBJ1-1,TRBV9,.,TGTGCCAGCAGCGTAGACGGGGGGATGAACACTGAAGCTTTCTTT,CASSVDGGMNTEAFF
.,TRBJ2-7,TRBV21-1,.,TGTGCCAGCAGCAAAGACGGGGCTAGCGGGCCCTTTTTCTACGAGCAGTACTTC,CASSKDGASGPFFYEQYF
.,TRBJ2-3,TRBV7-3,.,TGTGCCAGCAGCTGGGCCGGAGGGACAGATACGCAGTATTTT,CASSWAGGTDTQYF
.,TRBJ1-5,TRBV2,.,TGTGCCAGCAGTGCCCCGGGGCACCGCAATCAGCCCCAGCATTTT,CASSAPGHRNQPQHF
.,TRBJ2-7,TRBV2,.,TGTGCCAGCAGAATAGGACAGTCGCGAACCTACGAGCAGTACTTC,CASRIGQSRTYEQYF
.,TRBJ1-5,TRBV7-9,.,TGTGCCAGCAGCTTAGGTCTGGGCAATCAGCCCCAGCATTTT,CASSLGLGNQPQHF
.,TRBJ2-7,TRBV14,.,TGTGCCAGCAGCCAAACAGGGGCGGAGGGCTATTCAAAGCAGTACTTC,CASSQTGAEGYSKQYF
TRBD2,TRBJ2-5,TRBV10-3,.,TGTGCCATCCCTCCCCGGCTAGCGGGGGGATTCCCGGGGGAGACCCAGTACTTC,CAIPPRLAGGFPGETQYF
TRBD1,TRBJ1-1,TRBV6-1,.,TGTGCCAGCAGTGAATTTGGGACAGGGATGAACACTGAAGCTTTCTTT,CASSEFGTGMNTEAFF
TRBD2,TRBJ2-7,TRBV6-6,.,TGTGCCAGCAGATACCCTTCAGCGGGGTACGAGCAGTACTTC,CASRYPSAGYEQYF
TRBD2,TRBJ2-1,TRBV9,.,TGTGCCAGCAGCGTAGAGCTAGCGGGGGGGAGCTCCTACAATGAGCAGTTCTTC,CASSVELAGGSSYNEQFF
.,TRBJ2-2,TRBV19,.,TGTGCCAGTAGTATAGATCAAGGGGGGCCCGGGGAGCTGTTTTTT,CASSIDQGGPGELFF
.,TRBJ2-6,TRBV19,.,TGTGCCAGTAGTACAGGCCCTAGGGGGGCTGGGGCCAACGTCCTGACTTTC,CASSTGPRGAGANVLTF
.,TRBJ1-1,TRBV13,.,TGTGCCAGCAGCACCTCCCCGGGGTTCCCTGGGGCTTTCTTT,CASSTSPGFPGAFF
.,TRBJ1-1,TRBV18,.,TGTGCCAGCTCACCAGGGCAGGGGATAGTGAACACTGAAGCTTTCTTT,CASSPGQGIVNTEAFF
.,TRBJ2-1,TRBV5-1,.,TGCGCCAGCAGCTCCCATCTTGGAGGCATATCGCCCAATGAGCAGTTCTTC,CASSSHLGGISPNEQFF
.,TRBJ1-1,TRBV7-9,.,TGTGCCGCCCGACTCGAAGCTTTCTTT,CAARLEAFF
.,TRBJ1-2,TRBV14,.,TGTGCCAGCAGCGTCCGGGGGGGGCGTCGGGACTATGGCTACACCTTC,CASSVRGGRRDYGYTF
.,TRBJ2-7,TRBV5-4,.,TGTGCCAGCAGCCCCGGGGAATCGACCTACGAGCAGTACTTC,CASSPGESTYEQYF
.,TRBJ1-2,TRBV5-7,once,TGTGCCAGCAGCTTGGGGGGGTCGGACTATGGCTACACCTTC,CASSLGGSDYGYTF
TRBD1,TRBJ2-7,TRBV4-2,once,TGTGCCAGCAGCCAAGTAGGCCGGGACAGGACCACTCGAGGGCAGTACTTC,CASSQVGRDRTTRGQYF